The T cell receptor (beta chain) under discussion was sequenced for a study of T cell responses to AZD1222 COVID-19 vaccine (dated by TCRdb to 2020 to 2023). Background for the entire study: AZD1222 recipients whose second dose came at about 4 weeks and those whose second dose came at about 12 weeks were combined into one group, since spike-specific TCR depth and breadth did not differ between the two schedules. Trial participants were enrolled into age subgroups of 18-55, 56-69 and 70-plus years, which contained approximately 150, 30 and 60 TCR-sequenced participants, respectively. A total of more than 230 trial participants underwent TCR sequencing, of whom under 220 had received two doses of AZD1222 and some 25 had received two doses of the MenACWY control vaccine.

Details on this clone: The specificity of this receptor is unknown. Nothing much larger sits one base from this clone, and base qualities are not available.

The CDR3 regions of human TCRbeta chains were analyzed by immunosequencing. The published analysis was carried out like this. TCRs in the repertoires were compared against a reference library of SARS-CoV-2-specific TCRs that had been generated with the MIRA antigen-specificity platform. Breadth was defined as the fraction of unique TCRs that were SARS-CoV-2-associated, and depth was defined as the fraction of total T cells that were SARS-CoV-2-associated. Each spike-specific TCR was assigned to its reactive spike region and to a CD4 or CD8 class using the MIRA data. Log10-transformed breadth and depth values were compared by one-way ANOVA with Sidak's multiple comparisons tests. This immuneACCESS table, as held by TCRdb, lists in-frame sequences with V and J called but not all clones. Of the missing ones, under half trace to an unresolved V gene in checked studies; the others have no known cause. V, J and clone size were drawn from that table, and D and trimming were deduced from the DNA. In all, the sample holds roughly 66,000 clones, and roughly 84% of those were seen once. The ten most abundant clones make up around 7.3% of the sample.

What the time point label conveys for this sample: baseline before first vaccination. Vaccinee samples were obtained from the UK trials COV001 and COV002, which included a single-blind randomized controlled phase 2/3 trial of AZD1222 (ChAdOx1 nCoV-19) in healthy adults. Trial participant PBMC samples were collected at day 0 and day 28 after the second dose for TCRbeta chain sequencing. What the research found in general, with its limitations: CD4 TCRs associated with the vaccine covered the entire spike protein, and the dominant responses were in regions 160-218 and 743-854. In the small 56-69-year group, the increase in depth fell short of significance, most likely because of low power. Conclusions about previously exposed vaccinees are limited, since just 6 or 7 AZD1222 recipients were seropositive for SARS-CoV-2 at baseline. Epitopes outside the regions mutated in the B.1.351 and B.1.1.7 variants were reportedly recognized by nearly half of the unique spike-specific TCRs. Most participants were white British and females outnumbered males, and the authors suggested that clonal diversity may have been underestimated. Because no day 14 peak-response samples were available, the repertoires could be characterized only after the peak T cell response. After two AZD1222 doses, both the breadth and the depth of spike-specific TCRs were significantly higher than at day 0 and than in MenACWY recipients.

Here V drops 6 bases and J drops 3 bases, and the junction holds 10 bases not matched to any gene. The cysteine opens and the phenylalanine closes a CDR3 of 16 amino acids. Only the CDR3 DNA is retained, 48 bases long and in frame from the first base. Looking up the germline V gene yields CDR1 LGHNA and CDR2 YNFKEQ. The rearrangement joined TRBV4-2 to TRBJ2-1; TRBD1 fits 8 bases in the junction. The clonotype comes from an adult in good health. Material: peripheral blood, obtained on day 0 of AZD1222 vaccination. The DNA sequence is given as TGTGCCAGCAGGCCTAGCGCCGGACAGGGCTACAATGAGCAGTTCTTC. Its protein reads: CASRPSAGQGYNEQFF.